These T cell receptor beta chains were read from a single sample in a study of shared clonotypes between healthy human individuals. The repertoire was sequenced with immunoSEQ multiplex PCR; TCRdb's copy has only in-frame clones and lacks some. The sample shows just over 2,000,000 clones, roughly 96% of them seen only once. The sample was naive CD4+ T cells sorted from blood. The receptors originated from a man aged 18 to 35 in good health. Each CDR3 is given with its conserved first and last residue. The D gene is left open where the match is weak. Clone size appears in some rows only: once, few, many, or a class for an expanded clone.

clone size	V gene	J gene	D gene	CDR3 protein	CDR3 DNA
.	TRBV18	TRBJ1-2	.	CASSPPTGGSTYGYTF	TGTGCCAGCTCACCACCGACTGGGGGGAGTACCTATGGCTACACCTTC
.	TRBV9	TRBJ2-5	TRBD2	CASSGGLAEETQYF	TGTGCCAGCAGCGGGGGACTAGCAGAAGAGACCCAGTACTTC
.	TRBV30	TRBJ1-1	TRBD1	CAWSTGTGGGEAFF	TGTGCCTGGAGTACCGGGACAGGGGGTGGTGAAGCTTTCTTT
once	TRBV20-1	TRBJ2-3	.	CSARGSATQYF	TGCAGTGCTAGAGGGTCAGCTACGCAGTATTTT
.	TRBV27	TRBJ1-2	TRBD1	CASSQRQGPGYGYTF	TGTGCCAGCAGTCAAAGACAGGGCCCGGGGTATGGCTACACCTTC
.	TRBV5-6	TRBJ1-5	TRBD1	CASSRFQDRSNQPQHF	TGTGCCAGCAGCCGATTCCAGGACAGGAGCAATCAGCCCCAGCATTTT
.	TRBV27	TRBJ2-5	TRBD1	CASSFGTGWETQYF	TGTGCCAGCAGTTTTGGGACAGGGTGGGAGACCCAGTACTTC
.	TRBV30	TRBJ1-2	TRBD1	CAWSGQGSPYGYTF	TGTGCCTGGAGCGGACAGGGGTCCCCTTATGGCTACACCTTC
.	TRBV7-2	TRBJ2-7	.	CASSLAPGRKNEQYF	TGTGCCAGCAGCTTAGCGCCGGGGAGGAAGAACGAGCAGTACTTC
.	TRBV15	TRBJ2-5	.	CATSREDSGQETQYF	TGTGCCACCAGCAGGGAGGATTCAGGGCAAGAGACCCAGTACTTC
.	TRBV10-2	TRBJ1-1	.	CASTQRRDMNTEAFF	TGCGCCAGCACCCAGAGGAGGGACATGAACACTGAAGCTTTCTTT
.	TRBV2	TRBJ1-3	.	CASSEALGPYPGNTIYF	TGTGCCAGCAGTGAAGCGCTTGGGCCGTATCCTGGAAACACCATATATTTT
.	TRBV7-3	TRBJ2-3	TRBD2	CASSSAFGTSGGASTDTQYF	TGTGCCAGCAGCTCCGCCTTTGGGACTAGCGGGGGGGCCAGTACAGATACGCAGTATTTT
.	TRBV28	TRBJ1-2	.	CASSLSPGAGDNYGYTF	TGTGCCAGCAGTCTCTCCCCCGGGGCAGGGGATAACTATGGCTACACCTTC
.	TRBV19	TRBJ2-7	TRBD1	CASSRDRESYEQYF	TGTGCCAGTAGTAGGGACAGGGAATCCTACGAGCAGTACTTC
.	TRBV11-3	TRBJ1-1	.	CASSLDLNSEAFF	TGTGCCAGCAGCTTAGATTTAAACTCTGAAGCTTTCTTT
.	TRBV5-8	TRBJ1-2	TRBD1	CASSLGDRNYGYTF	TGTGCCAGCAGCTTAGGGGACAGGAACTATGGCTACACCTTC
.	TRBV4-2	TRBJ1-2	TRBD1	CASSLAQGADGYTF	TGTGCCAGCAGCTTGGCCCAGGGGGCAGATGGCTACACCTTC
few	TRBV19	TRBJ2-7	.	CASSRNEEGHEQYF	TGTGCCAGTAGTCGTAACGAGGAGGGCCACGAGCAGTACTTC
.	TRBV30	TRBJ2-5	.	CAWRPGLRGETQYF	TGTGCCTGGAGGCCGGGACTCCGAGGGGAGACCCAGTACTTC
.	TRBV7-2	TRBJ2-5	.	CASSLGIGRETQYF	TGTGCCAGCAGCTTAGGGATCGGCAGAGAGACCCAGTACTTC
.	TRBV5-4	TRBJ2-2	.	CASSLFGGAGELFF	TGTGCCAGCAGCCTTTTCGGGGGAGCCGGGGAGCTGTTTTTT
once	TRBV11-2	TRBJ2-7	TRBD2	CASSLELAGNYEQYF	TGTGCCAGCAGCTTAGAACTAGCGGGGAACTACGAGCAGTACTTC
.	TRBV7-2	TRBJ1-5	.	CASSFGGFGNQPQHF	TGTGCCAGCAGCTTCGGGGGGTTCGGCAATCAGCCCCAGCATTTT
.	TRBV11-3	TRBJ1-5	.	CASSPRWGFDRNQPQHF	TGTGCCAGCAGCCCCCGGTGGGGGTTCGATCGCAATCAGCCCCAGCATTTT
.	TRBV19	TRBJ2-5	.	CASNWATGSRETQYF	TGTGCCAGTAACTGGGCGACAGGATCTCGGGAGACCCAGTACTTC
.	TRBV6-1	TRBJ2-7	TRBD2	CASSDLLGRGGVLSEQYF	TGTGCCAGCAGTGACCTGCTCGGGAGGGGGGGTGTCCTCTCCGAGCAGTACTTC
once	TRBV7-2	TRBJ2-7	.	CASSLNRAHEQYF	TGTGCCAGCAGCTTGAACAGGGCGCACGAGCAGTACTTC
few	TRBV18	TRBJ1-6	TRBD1	CASSPITGVGNSPLHF	TGTGCCAGCTCACCAATTACAGGGGTTGGTAATTCACCCCTCCACTTT
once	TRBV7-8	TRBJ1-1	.	CASSLALGRNTEAFF	TGTGCCAGCAGCTTAGCGCTGGGGAGGAACACTGAAGCTTTCTTT
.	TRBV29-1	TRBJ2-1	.	CSVDQWGGLITWNEQFF	TGCAGCGTTGACCAGTGGGGGGGCCTCATTACCTGGAATGAGCAGTTCTTC
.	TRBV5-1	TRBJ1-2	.	CASSLWNYGYTF	TGCGCCAGCAGCTTGTGGAACTATGGCTACACCTTC
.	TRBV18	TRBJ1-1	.	CASSDILNTEAFF	TGTGCCAGCTCAGACATCTTGAACACTGAAGCTTTCTTT
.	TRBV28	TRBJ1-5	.	CASSDGTLGNQPQHF	TGTGCCAGCAGTGATGGGACACTCGGCAATCAGCCCCAGCATTTT
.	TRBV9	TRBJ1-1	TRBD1	CASSPGQLNTEAFF	TGTGCCAGCAGCCCGGGACAGCTGAACACTGAAGCTTTCTTT
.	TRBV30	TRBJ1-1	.	CAWSPHPLNTEAFF	TGTGCCTGGAGTCCCCATCCACTGAACACTGAAGCTTTCTTT
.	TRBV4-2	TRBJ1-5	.	CASSQDVRGAQPQHF	TGTGCCAGCAGCCAAGATGTGAGGGGGGCTCAGCCCCAGCATTTT
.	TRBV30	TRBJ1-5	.	CAWSTGQYNQPQHF	TGTGCCTGGAGTACCGGGCAGTACAATCAGCCCCAGCATTTT
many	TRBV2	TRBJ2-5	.	CASAGAAALQETQYF	TGTGCCAGCGCTGGGGCGGCGGCCCTCCAAGAGACCCAGTACTTC
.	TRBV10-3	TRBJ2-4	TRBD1	CAISSGQGGKNIQYF	TGTGCCATCAGCAGCGGACAGGGAGGCAAAAACATTCAGTACTTC
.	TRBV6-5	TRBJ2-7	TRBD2	CASSRTSGYNEQYF	TGTGCCAGCAGTAGGACTAGCGGGTACAACGAGCAGTACTTC
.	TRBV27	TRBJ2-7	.	CASSGQPLNGYEQYF	TGTGCCAGCAGTGGGCAGCCACTGAACGGCTACGAGCAGTACTTC
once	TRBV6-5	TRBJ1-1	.	CASRPGGGTEAFF	TGTGCCAGCAGACCCGGGGGGGGCACTGAAGCTTTCTTT
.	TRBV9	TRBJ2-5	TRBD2	CASSARGAGGPQETQYF	TGTGCCAGCAGCGCCAGGGGAGCGGGGGGGCCTCAAGAGACCCAGTACTTC
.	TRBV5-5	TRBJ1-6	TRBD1	CASSTRTGGFYNSPLHF	TGTGCCAGCAGCACCCGGACAGGGGGCTTCTATAATTCACCCCTCCACTTT
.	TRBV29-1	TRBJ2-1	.	CSVDRPPGTNEQFF	TGCAGCGTTGATAGGCCTCCCGGGACAAATGAGCAGTTCTTC
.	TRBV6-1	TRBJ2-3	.	CASKDFTDTQYF	TGTGCCAGCAAGGACTTCACAGATACGCAGTATTTT
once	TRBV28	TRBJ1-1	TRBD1	CASSPYLRDRNTEAFF	TGTGCCAGCAGCCCATACCTCCGGGACAGGAACACTGAAGCTTTCTTT
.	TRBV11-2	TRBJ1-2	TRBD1	CASSPTGQGWNGYTF	TGTGCCAGCAGCCCCACGGGACAGGGCTGGAATGGCTACACCTTC
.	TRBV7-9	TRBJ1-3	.	CASSSFTPYSGNTIYF	TGTGCCAGCAGCTCGTTCACTCCCTACTCTGGAAACACCATATATTTT
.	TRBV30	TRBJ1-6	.	CAWSRKTGDNSPLHF	TGTGCCTGGAGCCGGAAAACGGGGGATAATTCACCCCTCCACTTT
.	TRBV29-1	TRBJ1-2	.	CSVEGQGIYGYTF	TGCAGCGTTGAGGGGCAGGGGATCTATGGCTACACCTTC
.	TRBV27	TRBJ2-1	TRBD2	CASSFLAGGSSNHEQFF	TGTGCCAGCAGTTTTCTAGCGGGGGGGTCATCCAATCATGAGCAGTTCTTC
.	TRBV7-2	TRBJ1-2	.	CASSLAQTVEYTF	TGTGCCAGCAGCTTAGCGCAGACAGTAGAATACACCTTC
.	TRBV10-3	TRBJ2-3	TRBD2	CAISGAGITDTQYF	TGTGCCATCAGTGGAGCGGGGATCACAGATACGCAGTATTTT
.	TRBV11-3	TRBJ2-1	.	CASSSQTNEQFF	TGTGCCAGCAGCTCTCAGACGAATGAGCAGTTCTTC
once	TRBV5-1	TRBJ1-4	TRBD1	CASSSTGDEKLFF	TGCGCCAGCAGCTCTACAGGGGATGAAAAACTGTTTTTT